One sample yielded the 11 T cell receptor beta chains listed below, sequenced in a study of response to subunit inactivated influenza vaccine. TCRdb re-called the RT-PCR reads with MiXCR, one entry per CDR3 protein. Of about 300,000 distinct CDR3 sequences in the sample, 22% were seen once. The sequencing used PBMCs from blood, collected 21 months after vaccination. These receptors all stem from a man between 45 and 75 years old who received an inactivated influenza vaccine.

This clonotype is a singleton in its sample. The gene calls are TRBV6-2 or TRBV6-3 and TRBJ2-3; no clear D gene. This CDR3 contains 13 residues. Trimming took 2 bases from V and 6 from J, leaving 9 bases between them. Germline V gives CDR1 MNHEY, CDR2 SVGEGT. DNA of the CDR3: TGTGCCAGCAGTTACAGTTTCCGGGATACGCAGTATTTT. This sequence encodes CASSYSFRDTQYF.

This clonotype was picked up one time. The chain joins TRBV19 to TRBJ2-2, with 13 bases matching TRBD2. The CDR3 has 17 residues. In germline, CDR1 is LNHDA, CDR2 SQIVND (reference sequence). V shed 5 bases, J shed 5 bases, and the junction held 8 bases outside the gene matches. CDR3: CASSPRTSGSGTGELFF. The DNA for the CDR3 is TGTGCCAGTAGTCCTCGGACTAGCGGGAGCGGTACCGGGGAGCTGTTTTTT.

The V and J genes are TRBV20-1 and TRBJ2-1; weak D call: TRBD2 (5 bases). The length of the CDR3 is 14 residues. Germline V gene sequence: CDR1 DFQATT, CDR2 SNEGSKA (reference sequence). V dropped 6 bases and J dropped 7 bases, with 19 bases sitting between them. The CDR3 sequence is CSAINLLAANEQFF. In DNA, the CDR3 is TGCAGTGCGATAAATCTGCTAGCAGCGAATGAGCAGTTCTTC.

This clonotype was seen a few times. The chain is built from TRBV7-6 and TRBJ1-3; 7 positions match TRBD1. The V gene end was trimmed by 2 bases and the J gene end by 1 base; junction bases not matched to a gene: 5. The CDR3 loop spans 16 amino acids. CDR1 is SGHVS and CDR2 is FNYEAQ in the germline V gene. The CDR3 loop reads CASSLQGDRSGNTIYF. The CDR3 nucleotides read TGTGCCAGCAGCTTACAGGGGGATCGTTCTGGAAACACCATATATTTT.

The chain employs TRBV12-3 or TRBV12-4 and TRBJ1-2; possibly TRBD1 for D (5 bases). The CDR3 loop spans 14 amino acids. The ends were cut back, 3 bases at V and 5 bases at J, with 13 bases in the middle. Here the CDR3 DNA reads TGTGCCAGCAGTTTGGTTGGGGCACGTTATGGCTACACCTTC. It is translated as CASSLVGARYGYTF.

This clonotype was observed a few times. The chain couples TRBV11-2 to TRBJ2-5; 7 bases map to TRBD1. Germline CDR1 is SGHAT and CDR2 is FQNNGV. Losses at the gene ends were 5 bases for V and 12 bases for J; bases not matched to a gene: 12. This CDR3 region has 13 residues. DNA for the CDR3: TGTGCCAGCAGCCCCGCCCGGGACAGAGAAAAGTACTTC. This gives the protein CASSPARDREKYF.

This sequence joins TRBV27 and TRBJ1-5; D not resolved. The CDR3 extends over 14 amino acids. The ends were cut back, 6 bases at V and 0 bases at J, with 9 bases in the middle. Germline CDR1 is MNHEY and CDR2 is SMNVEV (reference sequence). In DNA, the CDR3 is TGTGCCAGCAGGGGCCCTTATAGCAATCAGCCCCAGCATTTT. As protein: CASRGPYSNQPQHF.

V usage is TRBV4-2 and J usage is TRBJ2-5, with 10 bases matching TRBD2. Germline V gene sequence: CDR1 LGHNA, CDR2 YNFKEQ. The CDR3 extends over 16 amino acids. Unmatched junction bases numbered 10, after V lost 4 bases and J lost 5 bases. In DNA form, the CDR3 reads TGTGCCAGCAGCCGGACTAGCGGCAGACCGGGGGAGACCCAGTACTTC. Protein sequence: CASSRTSGRPGETQYF.

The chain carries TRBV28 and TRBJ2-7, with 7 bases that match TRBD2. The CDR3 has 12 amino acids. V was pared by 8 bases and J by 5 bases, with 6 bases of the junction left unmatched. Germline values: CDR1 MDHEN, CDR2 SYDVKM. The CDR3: CASRGGADEQYF. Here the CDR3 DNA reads TGTGCCAGCCGGGGAGGGGCTGACGAGCAGTACTTC.

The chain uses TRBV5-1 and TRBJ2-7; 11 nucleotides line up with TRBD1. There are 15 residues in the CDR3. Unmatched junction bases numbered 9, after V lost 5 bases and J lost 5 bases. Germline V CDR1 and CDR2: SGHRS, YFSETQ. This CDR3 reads CASRKGQGVENEQYF. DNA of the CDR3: TGCGCCAGCAGAAAGGGACAGGGGGTAGAAAACGAGCAGTACTTC.

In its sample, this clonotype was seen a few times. The CDR3 sequence is CASSQAAPGYEQYF. The CDR3 DNA reads as TGCGCCAGCAGCCAAGCTGCTCCGGGCTACGAGCAGTACTTC. This chain uses TRBV4-1 with TRBJ2-7; D unresolved. This CDR3 is built from 14 residues. From germline, CDR1 is MGHRA and CDR2 YSYEKL. V lost 1 base, J lost 3 bases, and 10 bases lay in between.